What follows are 18 T cell receptor beta chains derived from one specimen sequenced in a study of shared T cell receptors in the human thymus. Produced via immunoSEQ multiplex PCR; TCRdb's table is partial and in-frame only. Of roughly 410,000 clones in the sample, approximately 95% were seen once. The material sequenced was thymocytes. The receptors shown here come from a human donor.

The V call is TRBV6-5, the J call TRBJ2-5, with D maybe TRBD2 (6 bases). The CDR3 runs to 15 residues. Trimming left V 0 bases short and J 1 base short, with 9 bases between. In germline, CDR1 is MNHEY, CDR2 SVGAGI. This CDR3 is CASSYSAGPQETQYF. CDR3 nucleotide sequence: TGTGCCAGCAGTTACTCGGCGGGGCCCCAAGAGACCCAGTACTTC.

The V and J genes are TRBV10-3 and TRBJ2-7; maybe TRBD1 (5 bases). The CDR3 sequence is 16 residues long. Trimming left V 8 bases short and J 3 bases short, with 23 bases between. The V gene's germline CDR1 is ENHRY and CDR2 SYGVKD. The CDR3 nucleotides read TGTGCCATCGCTACCCTGGTGCAGGGCTTAGTCTACGAGCAGTACTTC. Protein: CAIATLVQGLVYEQYF.

This rearrangement joins TRBV5-6 to TRBJ2-5; TRBD2 is a possible D gene (7 bases). This CDR3 is built from 15 residues. Per the germline V gene, CDR1 is SGHDT and CDR2 is YYEEEE. V lost 4 bases and J lost 2, with 15 bases in between. The CDR3 DNA follows: TGTGCCAGCAGCACCGGGGGGACAAATCAAGAGACCCAGTACTTC. Protein product: CASSTGGTNQETQYF.

V and J are TRBV10-2 and TRBJ2-7; tentative D call: TRBD1 (5 bases). V was trimmed by 10 bases and J by 4 bases, leaving 11 bases between them. Germline V gene lookup returns CDR1 WSHSY and CDR2 SAAADI. The CDR3 sequence is 11 residues long. CDR3 amino acids: CATRDLYEQYF. CDR3 DNA sequence: TGCGCCACCAGGGATCTTTACGAGCAGTACTTC.

This chain connects TRBV19 to TRBJ1-1, with 9 bases lining up with TRBD1. The CDR3 loop spans 13 amino acids. The germline V gene encodes CDR1 LNHDA and CDR2 SQIVND (reference sequence). V lost 5 bases, J lost 4 bases, and 2 bases stayed unmatched. The CDR3 sequence is CASSDRGSTEAFF. CDR3 coding DNA: TGTGCCAGTAGTGACAGGGGGAGCACTGAAGCTTTCTTT.

The chain links TRBV29-1 to TRBJ2-1, with D possibly matching TRBD2 (6 bases). The germline gives CDR1 SQVTM, CDR2 ANQGSEA. With 4 bases removed from V and 3 bases from J, the gap between germline ends came to 28 bases. The CDR3 totals 19 residues. CDR3: CSVALELTALTRDYNEQFF. In nucleotides, the CDR3 is TGCAGCGTTGCTCTGGAACTGACCGCGTTGACTAGAGACTACAATGAGCAGTTCTTC.

This clone was found once. As DNA, the CDR3 is TGTGCCAGCAGCTTAGTGGGAGGAGATACGCAGTATTTT. Translating gives CASSLVGGDTQYF. V gene TRBV7-2 combines with J gene TRBJ2-3; the D gene is possibly TRBD2 (6 bases). The V and J ends lost 1 base and 5 bases respectively, with 7 bases between them. The CDR3 consists of 13 residues. The germline V gene encodes CDR1 SGHTA and CDR2 FQGNSA. Based on the CDR3 plus reference TRBV7-2 and TRBJ2-3, the full variable domain is GAGVSQSPSNKVTEKGKDVELRCDPISGHTALYWYRQSLGQGLEFLIYFQGNSAPDKSGLPSDRFSAERTGGSVSTLTIQRTQQEDSAVYLCASSLVGGDTQYFGPGTRLTVL.

V is TRBV5-6 and J is TRBJ2-2; D may be TRBD1 (6 bases). Per the germline V gene, CDR1 is SGHDT and CDR2 is YYEEEE. This CDR3 has 13 residues. The V and J ends lost 4 bases and 8 bases respectively, with 12 bases between them. CDR3 nucleotides: TGTGCCAGCAGCCGGAACAGGGATGGGGAGCTGTTTTTT. Encoded protein: CASSRNRDGELFF.

The chain recombines TRBV27 with TRBJ2-3; 7 bases match TRBD1. The CDR3 has 15 amino acids. Germline CDR1 reads MNHEY; CDR2 reads SMNVEV (reference sequence). The junction had 7 bases not matched to a gene; V was cut back by 5 bases and J by 2 bases. The CDR3 is CASSKGQTYTDTQYF. The CDR3 nucleotides read TGTGCCAGCAGTAAGGGACAGACATACACAGATACGCAGTATTTT.

This clone came up once. Here the CDR3 reads CASSPHPRHHQETQYF. In DNA, the CDR3 is TGTGCCAGCAGCCCCCATCCGAGACACCACCAAGAGACCCAGTACTTC. This sequence joins TRBV9 and TRBJ2-5; D is uncertain. V was trimmed by 4 bases and J by 0 bases, leaving 16 bases between them. The CDR3 runs 16 residues. Germline values: CDR1 SGDLS, CDR2 YYNGEE.

V usage is TRBV4-1 and J usage is TRBJ1-5, with D perhaps TRBD1 (5 bases). Trimming shortened V by 1 base and J by 2 bases, and 9 bases separated the two germline ends. The length of the CDR3 is 15 residues. Germline V gene lookup returns CDR1 MGHRA and CDR2 YSYEKL. The CDR3 nucleotides read TGCGCCAGCAGCCAAGTAGGCAGGGGCAATCAGCCCCAGCATTTT. Translation: CASSQVGRGNQPQHF.

This chain uses TRBV6-5 with TRBJ2-7; 11 bases line up with TRBD2. CDR1 and CDR2 from the germline V gene are MNHEY and SVGAGI. V was pared by 4 bases and J by 4 bases, with 6 bases of the junction left unmatched. The CDR3 covers 15 residues. The CDR3 protein is CASSLGTSGDYEQYF. In nucleotides, the CDR3 is TGTGCCAGCAGTTTAGGGACTAGCGGAGATTACGAGCAGTACTTC.

This chain links TRBV13 with TRBJ2-2; 8 bases agree with TRBD1. The CDR3 is 12 residues long. Trimming cost V 5 bases and J 12 bases; bases outside gene matches: 5. Germline lookup yields CDR1 PRHDT and CDR2 FYEKMQ (reference sequence). For the CDR3, the DNA is TGTGCCAGCAGCCGCCGGGACAGGAAGCTGTTTTTT. Translating it yields CASSRRDRKLFF.

This clone was recorded only once. The CDR3 DNA reads TGCGCCAGCAGCTTGGGAAGCGGGACTTACTCCTACGAGCAGTACTTC. It translates to CASSLGSGTYSYEQYF. This chain joins TRBV5-1 and TRBJ2-7; 7 bases agree with TRBD2. Germline CDR1 reads SGHRS; CDR2 reads YFSETQ. Trimming removed 0 bases from V and 0 bases from J; junction bases left unmatched: 6. The length of the CDR3 is 16 residues.

The J gene is TRBJ2-7, the V gene TRBV7-9; TRBD1 matches at 7 bases. V was clipped by 1 base and J by 2 bases; unmatched bases: 8. The CDR3 extends over 16 amino acids. Germline assignment: CDR1 SEHNR and CDR2 FQNEAQ (reference sequence). The CDR3 nucleotides read TGTGCCAGCAGCTTAGGCAGGGGGAAGAGGGCCTACGAGCAGTACTTC. Translated: CASSLGRGKRAYEQYF.

The chain joins TRBV4-1 to TRBJ2-1; D is perhaps TRBD1 (6 bases). Germline-derived CDR1 and CDR2 are MGHRA and YSYEKL. The ends were cut back, 0 bases at V and 8 bases at J, with 20 bases in the middle. The CDR3 contains 17 residues. CDR3 protein: CASSQDPPGHQRDEQFF. CDR3 DNA sequence: TGCGCCAGCAGCCAAGATCCCCCGGGACATCAGAGGGATGAGCAGTTCTTC.

V is TRBV12-5 and J is TRBJ2-1; the D gene is possibly TRBD1 (5 bases). This CDR3 region has 15 residues. The germline V gene has CDR1 LGHNT and CDR2 FRNRAP. Trimming removed 6 bases from V and 1 base from J, with 13 bases in between. The CDR3 DNA sequence: TGTGCTAGTGGCTATGCAGGGCGATCCTACAATGAGCAGTTCTTC. Translated, it gives CASGYAGRSYNEQFF.

This clone came up once. The chain carries TRBV4-3 and TRBJ2-7; D is uncertain. This CDR3 region has 15 residues. Trimming shortened V by 0 bases and J by 4 bases, and 13 bases separated the two germline ends. The germline CDR1 and CDR2 sequences are LGHNA and YSLEER. The CDR3 DNA is TGCGCCAGCAGCCAAGAATCGGGCGGTTTATACGAGCAGTACTTC. Protein sequence: CASSQESGGLYEQYF.